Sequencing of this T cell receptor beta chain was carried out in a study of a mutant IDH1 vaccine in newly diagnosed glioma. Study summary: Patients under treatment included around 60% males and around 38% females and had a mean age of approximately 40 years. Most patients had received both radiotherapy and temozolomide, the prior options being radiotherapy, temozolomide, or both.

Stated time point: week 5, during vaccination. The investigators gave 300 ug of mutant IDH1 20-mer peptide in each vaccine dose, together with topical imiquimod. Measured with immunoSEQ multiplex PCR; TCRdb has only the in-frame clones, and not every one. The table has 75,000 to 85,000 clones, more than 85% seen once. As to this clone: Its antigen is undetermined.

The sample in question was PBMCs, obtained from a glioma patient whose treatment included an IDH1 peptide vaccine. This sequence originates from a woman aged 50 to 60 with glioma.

CDR3 residues: CASSLLRAGNGYTF. For the CDR3, the DNA is TGTGCCAGCAGCTTATTACGTGCAGGCAATGGCTACACCTTC. The chain links TRBV7-2 to TRBJ1-2; no reliable D call. Between the trimmed V and J ends, which lost 2 bases and 6 bases, there was a span of 13 bases. Germline values: CDR1 SGHTA, CDR2 FQGNSA. This CDR3 contains 14 residues. Looking up the rest from reference TRBV7-2 and TRBJ1-2 gives the full variable domain: GAGVSQSPSNKVTEKGKDVELRCDPISGHTALYWYRQSLGQGLEFLIYFQGNSAPDKSGLPSDRFSAERTGGSVSTLTIQRTQQEDSAVYLCASSLLRAGNGYTFGSGTRLTVV.